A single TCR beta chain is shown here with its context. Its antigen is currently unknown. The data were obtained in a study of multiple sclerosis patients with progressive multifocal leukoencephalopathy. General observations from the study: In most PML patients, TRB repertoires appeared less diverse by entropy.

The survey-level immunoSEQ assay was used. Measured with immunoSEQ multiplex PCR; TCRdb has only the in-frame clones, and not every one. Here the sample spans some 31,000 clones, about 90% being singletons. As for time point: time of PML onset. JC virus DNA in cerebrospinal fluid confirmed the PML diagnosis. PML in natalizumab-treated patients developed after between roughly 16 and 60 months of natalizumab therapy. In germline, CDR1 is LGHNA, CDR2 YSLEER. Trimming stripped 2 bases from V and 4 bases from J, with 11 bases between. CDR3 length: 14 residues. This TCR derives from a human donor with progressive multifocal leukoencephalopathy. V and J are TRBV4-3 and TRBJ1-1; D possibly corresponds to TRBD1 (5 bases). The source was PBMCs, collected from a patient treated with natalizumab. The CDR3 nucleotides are TGCGCCAGCAGCCAAAGACAGAGCCCCACTGAAGCTTTCTTT. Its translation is CASSQRQSPTEAFF.